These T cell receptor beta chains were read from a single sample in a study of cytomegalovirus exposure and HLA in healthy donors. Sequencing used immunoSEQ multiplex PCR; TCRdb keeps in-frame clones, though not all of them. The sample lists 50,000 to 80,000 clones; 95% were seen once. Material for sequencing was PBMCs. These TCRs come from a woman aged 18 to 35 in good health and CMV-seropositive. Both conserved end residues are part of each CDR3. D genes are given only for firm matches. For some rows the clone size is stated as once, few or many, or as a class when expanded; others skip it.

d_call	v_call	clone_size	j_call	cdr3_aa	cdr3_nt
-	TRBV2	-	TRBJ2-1	CASSLESGHEQFF	TGTGCCAGCAGTCTTGAGTCGGGTCATGAGCAGTTCTTC
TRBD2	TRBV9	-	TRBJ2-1	CASSVGAGTSGSREQFF	TGTGCCAGCAGCGTAGGGGCTGGGACTAGCGGGAGTCGTGAGCAGTTCTTC
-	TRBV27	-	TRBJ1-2	CASSVIGREHYGYTF	TGTGCCAGCAGTGTCATCGGCAGGGAACACTATGGCTACACCTTC
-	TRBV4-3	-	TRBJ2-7	CASSQDQGSYEQYF	TGCGCCAGCAGCCAAGATCAGGGCTCCTACGAGCAGTACTTC
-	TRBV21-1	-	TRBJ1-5	CASSRGRDRSQPQHF	TGTGCCAGCAGCAGAGGTCGGGACAGATCTCAGCCCCAGCATTTT
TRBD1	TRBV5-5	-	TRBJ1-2	CASSERTGGNLEGYTF	TGTGCCAGCAGTGAAAGGACAGGGGGAAATCTAGAGGGCTACACCTTC
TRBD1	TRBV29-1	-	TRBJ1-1	CRTTGGNTEAFF	TGCAGGACGACAGGGGGAAACACTGAAGCTTTCTTT
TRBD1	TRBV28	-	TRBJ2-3	CASSLSTRPQGGQGVSDTQYF	TGTGCCAGCAGTTTATCCACCCGGCCACAGGGGGGACAGGGGGTCTCAGATACGCAGTATTTT
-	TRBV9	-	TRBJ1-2	CASSVSTGLGLYGYTF	TGTGCCAGCAGCGTATCTACGGGGTTAGGCCTCTATGGCTACACCTTC
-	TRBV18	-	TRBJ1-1	CASSRQASTEAFF	TGTGCCAGCTCTCGACAGGCGAGCACTGAAGCTTTCTTT
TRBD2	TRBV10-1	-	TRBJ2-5	CASSQSGAGAQYF	TGCGCCAGCAGTCAAAGCGGGGCCGGGGCCCAGTACTTC
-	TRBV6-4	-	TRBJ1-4	CASSVNSGEKLFF	TGTGCCAGCAGTGTTAACAGCGGTGAAAAACTGTTTTTT
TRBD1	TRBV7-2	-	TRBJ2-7	CASLGTEAYEQYF	TGTGCCAGCTTGGGGACAGAAGCCTACGAGCAGTACTTC
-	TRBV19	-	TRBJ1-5	CASRGEAGLPSNQPQHF	TGTGCCAGTAGGGGGGAGGCAGGGCTCCCCTCAAATCAGCCCCAGCATTTT
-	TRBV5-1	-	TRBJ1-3	CASSNVSGHSGNTIYF	TGCGCCAGCAGCAACGTCTCAGGGCACTCTGGAAACACCATATATTTT
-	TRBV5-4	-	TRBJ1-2	CASSLPGSSYYGYTF	TGTGCCAGCAGCTTGCCGGGATCTTCTTACTATGGCTACACCTTC
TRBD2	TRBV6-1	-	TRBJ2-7	CASSKVAGVIYF	TGTGCCAGCAGTAAGGTAGCGGGAGTGATATACTTC
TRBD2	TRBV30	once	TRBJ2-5	CAWSMGLAGPRETQYF	TGTGCCTGGAGTATGGGACTAGCGGGGCCGAGAGAGACCCAGTACTTC
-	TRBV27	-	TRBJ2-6	CASSFKPVPGANVLTF	-
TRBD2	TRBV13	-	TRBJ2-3	CASSRTGLAGAGTDTQYF	TGTGCCAGCAGCCGAACGGGACTAGCGGGGGCTGGCACAGATACGCAGTATTTT
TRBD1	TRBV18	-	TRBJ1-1	CASSPGQGSTFF	TGTGCCAGCTCCCCCGGACAGGGATCGACTTTCTTT
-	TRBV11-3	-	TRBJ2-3	CASSQSGTQADTQYF	TGTGCCAGCAGTCAATCCGGGACACAGGCAGATACGCAGTATTTT
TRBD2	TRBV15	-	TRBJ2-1	CATSRDGLAGAGSYNEQFF	TGTGCCACCAGCAGAGATGGACTAGCGGGAGCGGGCTCCTACAATGAGCAGTTCTTC
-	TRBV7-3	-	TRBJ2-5	CASSLFGGTVQETQYF	TGTGCCAGCAGCTTATTTGGGGGGACAGTCCAAGAGACCCAGTACTTC
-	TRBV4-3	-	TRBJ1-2	CASSQGGQINYGYTF	TGCGCCAGCAGCCAAGGGGGACAAATAAACTATGGCTACACCTTC
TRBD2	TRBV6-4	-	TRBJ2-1	CASSDTGTSGSNEQFF	TGTGCCAGCAGTGACACCGGGACTAGCGGGAGCAACGAGCAGTTCTTC
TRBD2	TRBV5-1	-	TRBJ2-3	CASRSGSGSTDTQYF	TGCGCCAGCAGGAGCGGGAGTGGGAGCACAGATACGCAGTATTTT
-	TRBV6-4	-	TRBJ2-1	CASGTGEGLGQFF	TGTGCCAGCGGGACGGGAGAGGGGCTTGGGCAGTTCTTC
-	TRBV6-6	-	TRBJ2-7	CASSNGGPRAQYF	TGTGCCAGCAGTAACGGGGGACCCAGGGCGCAGTACTTC
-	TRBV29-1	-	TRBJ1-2	CSVDKTLLGQSTGGYTF	TGCAGCGTTGACAAAACCCTCTTAGGACAGTCGACGGGGGGCTACACCTTC
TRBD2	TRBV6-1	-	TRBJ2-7	CASSVAVSGRMGEQYF	TGTGCCAGCAGTGTAGCGGTTAGCGGGAGGATGGGCGAGCAGTACTTC
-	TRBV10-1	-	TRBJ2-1	CASSESAAGLEQFF	TGCGCCAGCAGTGAGTCGGCGGCGGGCCTAGAGCAGTTCTTC
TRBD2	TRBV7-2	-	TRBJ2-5	CASSVRGGRETQYF	TGTGCCAGCAGCGTACGGGGGGGGAGGGAGACCCAGTACTTC
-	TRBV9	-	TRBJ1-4	CASSDPREPKLFF	TGTGCCAGCAGCGATCCCCGGGAGCCGAAACTGTTTTTT
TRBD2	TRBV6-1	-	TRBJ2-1	CASSAFYRGTSGRRDEQFF	TGTGCCAGCAGTGCTTTCTATCGAGGGACTAGCGGAAGGCGCGATGAGCAGTTCTTC
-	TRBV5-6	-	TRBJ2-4	CASSPGGGSIQYF	TGTGCCAGCAGCCCTGGAGGTGGCTCCATTCAGTACTTC
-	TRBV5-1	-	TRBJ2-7	CASSLEINRVSEQYF	TGCGCCAGCAGCTTGGAGATCAACAGGGTATCCGAGCAGTACTTC
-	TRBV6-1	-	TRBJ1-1	CASSEDPRVLSTEAFF	TGTGCCAGCAGTGAAGACCCTCGGGTTTTAAGCACTGAAGCTTTCTTT
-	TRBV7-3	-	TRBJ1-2	CASSAEPQGSWGYTF	TGTGCCAGCAGCGCGGAGCCACAAGGGAGTTGGGGCTACACCTTC
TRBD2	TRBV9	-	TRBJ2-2	CASSYPSGGLTGELFF	TGTGCCAGCAGTTACCCTAGCGGGGGACTCACCGGGGAGCTGTTTTTT
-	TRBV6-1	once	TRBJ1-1	CASSEGFRSAFF	TGTGCCAGCAGTGAAGGGTTTCGGAGTGCTTTCTTT
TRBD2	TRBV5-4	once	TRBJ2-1	CASSLGTSGRGSEQFF	TGTGCCAGCAGCTTGGGAACTAGCGGGAGGGGTAGTGAGCAGTTCTTC
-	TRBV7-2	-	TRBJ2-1	CASSLVSSLAGDNEQFF	TGTGCCAGCAGCTTAGTATCGTCGCTAGCCGGGGACAATGAGCAGTTCTTC
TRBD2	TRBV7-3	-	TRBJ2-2	CASSLTASGTYTGELFF	TGTGCCAGCAGCTTAACAGCTAGCGGGACGTACACCGGGGAGCTGTTTTTT
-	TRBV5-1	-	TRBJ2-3	CASSPQGATDTQYF	TGCGCCAGCAGCCCACAGGGAGCCACAGATACGCAGTATTTT
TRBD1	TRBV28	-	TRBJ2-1	CASSLYDRDLEQFF	TGTGCCAGCAGTTTATATGACAGGGACCTTGAGCAGTTCTTC
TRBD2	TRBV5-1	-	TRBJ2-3	CASSLALGTSGGATQYF	TGCGCCAGCAGCTTGGCCCTCGGGACTAGCGGGGGGGCGACGCAGTATTTT
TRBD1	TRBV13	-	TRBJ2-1	CASSPDGTVNEQFF	TGTGCCAGCAGCCCAGACGGGACAGTGAATGAGCAGTTCTTC
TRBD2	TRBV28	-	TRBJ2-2	CASTHPGTSGGPYTGELFF	TGTGCCAGCACCCACCCCGGGACTAGCGGGGGACCCTACACCGGGGAGCTGTTTTTT
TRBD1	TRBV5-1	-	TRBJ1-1	CASSLGDRENTEAFF	TGCGCCAGCAGCTTGGGGGACAGGGAGAACACTGAAGCTTTCTTT
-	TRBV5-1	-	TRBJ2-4	CASRIDSLAKNIQYF	TGCGCCAGCAGAATTGACAGTTTGGCCAAAAACATTCAGTACTTC
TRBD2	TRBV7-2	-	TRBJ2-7	CASSSTGGPQSSYEQYF	TGTGCCAGCAGCTCTACGGGGGGGCCTCAGAGCTCCTACGAGCAGTACTTC
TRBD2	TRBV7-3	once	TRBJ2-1	CASSRGTSGGNEQFF	TGTGCCAGCAGCCGCGGGACTAGCGGGGGAAATGAGCAGTTCTTC
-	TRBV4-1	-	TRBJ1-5	CASSQDQGSGQPQHF	TGCGCCAGCAGCCAAGATCAAGGGTCAGGGCAGCCCCAGCATTTT
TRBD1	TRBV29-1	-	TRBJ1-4	CSVGRGQANEKLFF	TGCAGCGTTGGCAGGGGGCAGGCTAATGAAAAACTGTTTTTT
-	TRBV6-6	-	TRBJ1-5	CASSSNEGVQPQHF	TGTGCCAGCAGTTCAAACGAGGGAGTTCAGCCCCAGCATTTT
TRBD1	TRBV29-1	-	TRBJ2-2	CGKTGGSPNTGELFF	TGCGGCAAAACAGGGGGCTCCCCGAACACCGGGGAGCTGTTTTTT